Listed here are 25 T cell receptor beta chains from one sample, sequenced in a study of cytomegalovirus exposure and HLA in healthy donors. A multiplex PCR was run with 60 Vbeta primers and 13 Jbeta primers. Clones were read by immunoSEQ multiplex PCR, and TCRdb kept only the in-frame ones, dropping some. Among over 75,000 clones listed, around 10% were seen once. Specimen: PBMCs. The receptors derive from a man aged 50 to 59 in good health and CMV-seropositive.

The table lists this clone with a few counts. DNA of the CDR3: TGTGCCAGCAGTTACGAGCTTGGGGCCTCCTACGAGCAGTACTTC. Translation gives CASSYELGASYEQYF. The chain recombines TRBV6-5 with TRBJ2-7; perhaps TRBD1 as D (5 bases). V dropped 2 bases and J dropped 0 bases, with 11 bases sitting between them. Looked up from germline, CDR1 is MNHEY and CDR2 is SVGAGI. The CDR3 extends over 15 amino acids.

The chain employs TRBV5-1 and TRBJ1-6; 11 bases map to TRBD1. With 4 bases clipped from V and 10 bases from J, the junction kept 10 bases outside the gene matches. There are 16 residues in the CDR3. Looked up from germline, CDR1 is SGHRS and CDR2 is YFSETQ. CDR3 DNA: TGCGCCAGCAGCCTCCACCGGACAGGGGGCACCTCACCCCTCCACTTT. Translated: CASSLHRTGGTSPLHF.

The V call is TRBV2, the J call TRBJ1-4; 7 bases align to TRBD1. The J segment lost 2 bases and the V segment lost 4 bases, leaving 10 bases of the junction unmatched. The CDR3 extends over 17 amino acids. Per the germline V gene, CDR1 is SNHLY and CDR2 is FYNNEI. CDR3 residues: CASSVNDWDSTNEKLFF. DNA for the CDR3: TGTGCCAGCAGTGTCAACGACTGGGACAGCACTAATGAAAAACTGTTTTTT.

The rearrangement links TRBV2 to TRBJ2-3; 10 nucleotides agree with TRBD1. The V gene's germline CDR1 is SNHLY and CDR2 FYNNEI. V lost 4 bases, J lost 3 bases, and 7 bases stayed unmatched. The CDR3 is 16 residues long. CDR3 sequence: CASSARQGASTDTQYF. DNA of the CDR3: TGTGCCAGCAGTGCTCGACAGGGGGCGTCAACAGATACGCAGTATTTT. The full variable domain, completed using reference TRBV2 and TRBJ2-3, is EPEVTQTPSHQVTQMGQEVILRCVPISNHLYFYWYRQILGQKVEFLVSFYNNEISEKSEIFDDQFSVERPDGSNFTLKIRSTKLEDSAMYFCASSARQGASTDTQYFGPGTRLTVL.

This clone was counted between two and nine times. The J gene is TRBJ2-7, the V gene TRBV9, with 7 bases that match TRBD1. Trimming at V came to 0 bases and at J to 6 bases, leaving 9 bases not matched to a gene. CDR1 is SGDLS and CDR2 is YYNGEE in the germline V gene. This CDR3 spans 15 amino acids. CDR3 in amino acids: CASSVGMGQQVEQYF. DNA for the CDR3: TGTGCCAGCAGCGTAGGGATGGGACAGCAAGTCGAGCAGTACTTC.

The V call is TRBV30, the J call TRBJ1-3, with D possibly being TRBD1 (6 bases). The V gene's germline CDR1 is GTSNPN and CDR2 SVGIG (reference sequence). V lost 4 bases to trimming and J lost 1 base, with 17 bases between them. This CDR3 is built from 16 residues. The CDR3: CAWMTQGKSSGNTIYF. CDR3 DNA: TGTGCCTGGATGACGCAGGGGAAAAGTTCTGGAAACACCATATATTTT.

This chain joins TRBV4-1 and TRBJ2-3; 8 bases align to TRBD2. Germline CDR1 MGHRA, CDR2 YSYEKL. V dropped 1 base and J dropped 2; count of bases not matched to a gene: 2. CDR3 size: 15 residues. This CDR3 reads CASSQVAGNTDTQYF. For the CDR3, the DNA is TGCGCCAGCAGCCAAGTAGCGGGAAACACAGATACGCAGTATTTT.

This clone was counted only a few times. The chain recombines TRBV19 with TRBJ2-1; D may be TRBD2 (6 bases). The CDR3 sequence is 14 residues long. Looked up from germline, CDR1 is LNHDA and CDR2 is SQIVND (reference sequence). V shed 0 bases and J shed 15 bases, with 18 bases lying between them. The CDR3 loop reads CASSIDPSLAPGFF. The CDR3 DNA is TGTGCCAGTAGTATAGACCCCTCGCTAGCGCCAGGGTTCTTC.

This clone turned up a few times. CDR3 nucleotide sequence: TGTGCCAGCGGGACAGGGATCGGAAACACCATATATTTT. Translating gives CASGTGIGNTIYF. The chain recombines TRBV28 with TRBJ1-3; 9 bases align to TRBD1. CDR1 and CDR2 (germline): MDHEN, SYDVKM. Trimming at V came to 8 bases and at J to 4 bases, leaving 3 bases not matched to a gene. The CDR3 covers 13 residues.

This chain connects TRBV18 to TRBJ1-1, with D perhaps TRBD1 (6 bases). CDR1 and CDR2 (germline): KGHSH, LQKENI. The V end lost 3 bases, the J end lost 4 bases, and 12 bases lay between the germline ends. The CDR3 has 14 amino acids. The CDR3 DNA follows: TGTGCCAGCTCACCGGGGGGGCAGGGCACTGAAGCTTTCTTT. Protein product: CASSPGGQGTEAFF.

The chain carries TRBV10-3 and TRBJ2-3, with D possibly matching TRBD2 (6 bases). The CDR3 contains 13 residues. Trimming took off 3 bases at V and 6 bases at J, with 10 bases between the two ends. Looked up from germline, CDR1 is ENHRY and CDR2 is SYGVKD. The CDR3 DNA sequence: TGTGCCATCAGTGAACGGGGGAGGGATACGCAGTATTTT. It translates to CAISERGRDTQYF.

This clone was detected a few times. The chain recombines TRBV6-6 with TRBJ2-7; the D is unclear. The CDR3 is 13 residues long. The germline V and J ends were trimmed by 2 bases and 4 bases, with 9 bases remaining between them. Germline assignment: CDR1 MNHNY and CDR2 SVGAGI (reference sequence). CDR3 DNA sequence: TGTGCCAGCAGTTACGGTAGACTGTACGAGCAGTACTTC. This codes for CASSYGRLYEQYF.

CDR3 in DNA: TGTGCTAGTGGTTTGCGAGACAGGATCCCTGGAAACACCATATATTTT. The encoded protein is CASGLRDRIPGNTIYF. The chain is built from TRBV12-5 and TRBJ1-3; D is possibly TRBD1 (6 bases). Trimming took 2 bases from V and 2 from J, leaving 13 bases between them. The CDR3 runs 16 residues. The germline V gene has CDR1 LGHNT and CDR2 FRNRAP.

Written as DNA, the CDR3 is TGTGCCAGCAGCTTCGCGGCAGGGGTGAGGACTGAAGCTTTCTTT. It is translated as CASSFAAGVRTEAFF. The chain uses TRBV7-2 and TRBJ1-1, with a tentative D call TRBD1 (6 bases). Germline-derived CDR1 and CDR2 are SGHTA and FQGNSA. Trimming removed 3 bases at V and 5 bases at J, with 16 bases between. The CDR3 loop spans 15 amino acids.

This clone showed up just a few times. This sequence joins TRBV4-2 and TRBJ1-1; a possible D gene is TRBD1 (6 bases). Trimming removed 1 base from V and 1 base from J, with 13 bases in between. Germline V gives CDR1 LGHNA, CDR2 YNFKEQ. The CDR3 extends over 16 amino acids. CDR3 loop: CASSQVLLGGNTEAFF. For the CDR3, the DNA is TGTGCCAGCAGCCAAGTTCTTTTAGGGGGGAACACTGAAGCTTTCTTT.

The rearrangement uses TRBV21-1 and TRBJ2-6; no check of the table's D call, TRBD1, against the DNA was made. TRBV21-1 is noted as a pseudogene. CDR3 size: 16 residues. The CDR3 nucleotides read TGTGCCAGCAGACGGGACAGGGGCTCTGGGGCCAACGTCCTGACTTTC. This sequence encodes CASRRDRGSGANVLTF.

This clone was detected a few times. This rearrangement joins TRBV14 to TRBJ2-3; D may be TRBD2 (6 bases). The germline V and J ends were trimmed by 4 bases and 3 bases, with 8 bases remaining between them. Germline lookup yields CDR1 SGHDN and CDR2 FVKESK. The CDR3 covers 13 residues. The CDR3 here is CASSLGGTDTQYF. In nucleotides, the CDR3 is TGTGCCAGCAGCCTCGGGGGTACAGATACGCAGTATTTT.

This clone has more than one count but fewer than ten. The genes are TRBV6-5 and TRBJ1-5; no definite D call. Germline V gene sequence: CDR1 MNHEY, CDR2 SVGAGI. V was pared by 6 bases and J by 0 bases, with 12 bases between. The CDR3 runs to 15 residues. The chain's CDR3 is CASRILRDSNQPQHF. The DNA of the CDR3 is TGTGCCAGCAGAATCTTGAGGGATAGCAATCAGCCCCAGCATTTT.

To note about this clone: A read error is possible here, since a much larger clone lies one base away. The CDR3 DNA sequence: TGTGCCAGCAGCCCCCAGGTTGCAACTAATGAAAAACTGTTTTTT. Translation gives CASSPQVATNEKLFF. The rearrangement links TRBV7-9 to TRBJ1-4; D is ambiguous. Germline V lookup: CDR1 SEHNR, CDR2 FQNEAQ (reference sequence). This CDR3 spans 15 amino acids. V lost 5 bases and J lost 0, with 10 bases in between.

V and J are TRBV4-1 and TRBJ1-1; TRBD1 aligns across 7 bases. Germline assignment: CDR1 MGHRA and CDR2 YSYEKL. The ends lost 3 bases at V and 1 base at J; junction bases unmatched: 5. This CDR3 contains 15 residues. The CDR3 protein is CASSQTTGQNTEAFF. For the CDR3, the DNA is TGCGCCAGCAGCCAGACGACAGGGCAGAACACTGAAGCTTTCTTT.

The V gene is TRBV2, the J gene TRBJ1-2; D uncertain. The length of the CDR3 is 12 residues. Trimming shortened V by 8 bases and J by 2 bases, and 9 bases separated the two germline ends. Germline CDR1 SNHLY, CDR2 FYNNEI. The CDR3 DNA is TGTGCCAGCGTGGAGGGAAACTATGGCTACACCTTC. It specifies CASVEGNYGYTF.

The count of this clone is one. V usage is TRBV19 and J usage is TRBJ2-5; 9 bases are shared with TRBD1. CDR3 length: 13 amino acids. Unmatched junction bases numbered 2, after V lost 6 bases and J lost 3 bases. Germline CDR1 LNHDA, CDR2 SQIVND (reference sequence). This CDR3 reads CASRRDREETQYF. The CDR3 DNA reads TGTGCCAGTAGGAGGGACAGGGAAGAGACCCAGTACTTC.

CDR3 bases: TGTGCCAGCAGTGGATCGACAGGGGGCAGTGAAAAACTGTTTTTT. It encodes CASSGSTGGSEKLFF. The chain links TRBV6-1 to TRBJ1-4; 10 positions agree with TRBD1. Germline V CDR1 and CDR2: MNHNS, SASEGT. This CDR3 has 15 amino acids. J lost 7 bases, V lost 4 bases, and 6 bases had no gene match.

This clone has a handful of counts. This sequence joins TRBV15 and TRBJ2-1; 12 positions agree with TRBD2. The junction had 4 bases not matched to a gene; V was cut back by 8 bases and J by 5 bases. This CDR3 comprises 14 residues. CDR1 is LNHNV and CDR2 is YYDKDF in the germline V gene (reference sequence). CDR3 sequence: CATRGLAGNNEQFF. The CDR3 region has the DNA TGTGCCACCCGAGGACTAGCGGGAAACAATGAGCAGTTCTTC.

This clone has just a few counts. V gene TRBV27 combines with J gene TRBJ2-7, with 7 bases matching TRBD1. From germline, CDR1 is MNHEY and CDR2 SMNVEV (reference sequence). The CDR3 covers 16 residues. With 0 bases clipped from V and 7 bases from J, the junction kept 12 bases outside the gene matches. Here the CDR3 reads CASSLSKTGTRLEQYF. CDR3 in DNA: TGTGCCAGCAGTTTATCCAAGACAGGGACGCGGTTAGAGCAGTACTTC.